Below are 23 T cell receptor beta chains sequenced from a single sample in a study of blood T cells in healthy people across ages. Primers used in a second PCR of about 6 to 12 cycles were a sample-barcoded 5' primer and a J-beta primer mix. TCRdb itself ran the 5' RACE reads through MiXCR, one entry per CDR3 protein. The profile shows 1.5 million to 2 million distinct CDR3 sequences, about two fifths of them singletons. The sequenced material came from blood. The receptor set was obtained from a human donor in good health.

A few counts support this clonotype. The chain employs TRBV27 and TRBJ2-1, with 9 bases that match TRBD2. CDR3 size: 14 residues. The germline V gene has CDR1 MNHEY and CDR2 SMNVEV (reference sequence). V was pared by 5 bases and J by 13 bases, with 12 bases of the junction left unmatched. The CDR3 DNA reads TGTGCCAGCAGTCCCGGGACTAGCTCACTTAGACAGTTCTTC. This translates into CASSPGTSSLRQFF.

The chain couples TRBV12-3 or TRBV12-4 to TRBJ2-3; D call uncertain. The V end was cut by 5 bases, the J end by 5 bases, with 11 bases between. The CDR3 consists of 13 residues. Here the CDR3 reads CASSLTDGDTQYF. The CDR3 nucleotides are TGTGCCAGCAGTCTGACGGACGGAGATACGCAGTATTTT.

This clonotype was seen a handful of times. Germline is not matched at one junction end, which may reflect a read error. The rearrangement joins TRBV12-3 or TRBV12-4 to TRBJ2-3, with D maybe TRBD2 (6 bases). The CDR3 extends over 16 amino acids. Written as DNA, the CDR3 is TGTGCCGGCAGTTTGGCGGGGACTTCGAGCACAGATACGCAGTATTTT. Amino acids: CAGSLAGTSSTDTQYF.

CDR3 protein: CASSSLDRAVMNTEAFF. CDR3 DNA: TGTGCCAGCAGTTCCTTAGACAGGGCCGTCATGAACACTGAAGCTTTCTTT. The genes are TRBV6-2 or TRBV6-3 and TRBJ1-1; 7 bases line up with TRBD1. Germline lookup yields CDR1 MNHEY and CDR2 SVGEGT. The CDR3 length is 17 residues. V shed 4 bases, J shed 0 bases, and the junction held 11 bases outside the gene matches.

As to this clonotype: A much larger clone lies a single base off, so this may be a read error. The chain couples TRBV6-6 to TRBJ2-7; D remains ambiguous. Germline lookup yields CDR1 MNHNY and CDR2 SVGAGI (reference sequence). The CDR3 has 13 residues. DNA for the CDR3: TGTGCCAACAGTTACGGAGCCTCCTACGAGCAGTACTTC. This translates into CANSYGASYEQYF.

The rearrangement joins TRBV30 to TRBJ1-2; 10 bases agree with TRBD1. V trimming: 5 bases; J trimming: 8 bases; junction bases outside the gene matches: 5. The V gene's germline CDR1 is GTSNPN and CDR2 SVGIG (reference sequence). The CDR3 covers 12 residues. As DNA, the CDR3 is TGTGCCTGGTGGGACAGGGGTGGAGGCTACACCTTC. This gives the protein CAWWDRGGGYTF.

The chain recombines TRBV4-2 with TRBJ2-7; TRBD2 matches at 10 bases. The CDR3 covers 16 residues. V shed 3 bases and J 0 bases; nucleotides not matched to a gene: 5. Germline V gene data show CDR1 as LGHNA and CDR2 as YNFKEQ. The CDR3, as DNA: TGTGCCAGCAGCCAGGCAGCGGGGGGGGGCTCCTACGAGCAGTACTTC. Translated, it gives CASSQAAGGGSYEQYF.

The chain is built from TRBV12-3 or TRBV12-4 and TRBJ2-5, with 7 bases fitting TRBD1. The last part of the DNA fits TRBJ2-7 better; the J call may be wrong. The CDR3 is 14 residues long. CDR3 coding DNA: TGTGCCAGCAGGTCAGGGGACAGTGGGTACGAGCAGTACTTC. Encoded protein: CASRSGDSGYEQYF.

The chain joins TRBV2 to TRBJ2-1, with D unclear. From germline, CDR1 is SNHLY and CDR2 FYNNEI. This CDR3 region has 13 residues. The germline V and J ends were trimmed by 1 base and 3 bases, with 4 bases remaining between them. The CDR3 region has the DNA TGTGCCAGCAGTGAAGGGGACTACAATGAGCAGTTCTTC. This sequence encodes CASSEGDYNEQFF.

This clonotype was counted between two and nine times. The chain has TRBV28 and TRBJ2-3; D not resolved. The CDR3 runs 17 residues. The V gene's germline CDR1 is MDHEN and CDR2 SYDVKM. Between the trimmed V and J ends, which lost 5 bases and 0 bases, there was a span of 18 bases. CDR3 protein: CASSPPAGQASTDTQYF. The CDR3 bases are TGTGCCAGCAGTCCCCCGGCCGGGCAAGCTAGCACAGATACGCAGTATTTT. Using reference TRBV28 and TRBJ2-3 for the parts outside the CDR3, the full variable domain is DVKVTQSSRYLVKRTGEKVFLECVQDMDHENMFWYRQDPGLGLRLIYFSYDVKMKEKGDIPEGYSVSREKKERFSLILESASTNQTSMYLCASSPPAGQASTDTQYFGPGTRLTVL.

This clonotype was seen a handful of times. This CDR3 is CSVERSRTGGYTF. The CDR3 DNA reads TGCAGCGTTGAACGCTCTCGGACCGGGGGCTACACCTTC. The V gene is TRBV29-1, the J gene TRBJ1-2, with D unclear. V was cut by 2 bases and J by 8 bases, with 15 bases left in between. CDR1 and CDR2 from the germline V gene are SQVTM and ANQGSEA. CDR3 length: 13 residues.

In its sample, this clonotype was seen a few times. CDR3: CSASRVLDDGEQYF. CDR3 sequence (DNA): TGCAGTGCTAGCCGAGTACTGGATGATGGCGAGCAGTACTTC. V gene TRBV20-1 combines with J gene TRBJ2-4; D uncertain. The J call may not be correct, given that the DNA end is closer to TRBJ2-7. CDR1 and CDR2 from the germline V gene are DFQATT and SNEGSKA (reference sequence). The CDR3 consists of 14 residues.

CDR3 region: CATVLGDGYTF. In nucleotides, the CDR3 is TGTGCCACCGTCTTGGGGGATGGCTACACCTTC. The chain employs TRBV2 and TRBJ1-2, with a tentative D call TRBD1 (5 bases). Trimming left V 10 bases short and J 6 bases short, with 12 bases between. The CDR3 length is 11 residues. Germline CDR1 and CDR2: SNHLY and FYNNEI.

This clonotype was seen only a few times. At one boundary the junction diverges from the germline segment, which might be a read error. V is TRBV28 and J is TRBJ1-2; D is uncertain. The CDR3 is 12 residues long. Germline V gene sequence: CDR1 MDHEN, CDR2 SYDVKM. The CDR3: CASSLFNYGYTF. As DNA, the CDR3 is TGTGCCAGCAGCTTATTCAACTATGGCTACACCTTC.

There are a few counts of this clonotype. The chain's CDR3 is CSVELGLGGYTF. The CDR3 DNA sequence: TGCAGCGTTGAGTTGGGTCTTGGCGGCTACACCTTC. V usage is TRBV29-1 and J usage is TRBJ1-2; D is uncertain. CDR3 size: 12 residues. CDR1 and CDR2 from the germline V gene are SQVTM and ANQGSEA. Trimming took off 3 bases at V and 8 bases at J, with 13 bases between the two ends.

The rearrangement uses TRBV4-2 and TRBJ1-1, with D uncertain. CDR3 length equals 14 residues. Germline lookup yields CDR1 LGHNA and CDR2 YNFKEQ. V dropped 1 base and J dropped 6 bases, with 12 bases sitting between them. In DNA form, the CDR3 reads TGTGCCAGCAGCCAAGGACCCCGCGGCTCTGAAGCTTTCTTT. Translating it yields CASSQGPRGSEAFF.

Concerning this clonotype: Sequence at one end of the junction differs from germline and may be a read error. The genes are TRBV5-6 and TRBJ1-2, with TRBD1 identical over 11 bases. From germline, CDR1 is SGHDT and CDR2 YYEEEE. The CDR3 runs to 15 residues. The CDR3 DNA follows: TGTGCCAACAGCGTACGGGACAGGGGGGACTATGGCTACACCTTC. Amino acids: CANSVRDRGDYGYTF.

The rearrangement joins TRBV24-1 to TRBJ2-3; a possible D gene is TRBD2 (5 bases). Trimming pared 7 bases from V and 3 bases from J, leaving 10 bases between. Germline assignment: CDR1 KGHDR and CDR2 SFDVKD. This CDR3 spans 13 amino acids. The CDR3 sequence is CATRGAVTDTQYF. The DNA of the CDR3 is TGTGCCACCAGGGGAGCAGTGACAGATACGCAGTATTTT.

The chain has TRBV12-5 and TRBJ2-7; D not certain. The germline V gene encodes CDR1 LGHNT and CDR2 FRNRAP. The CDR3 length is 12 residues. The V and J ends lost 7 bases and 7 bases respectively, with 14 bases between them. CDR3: CASASRSAEQYF. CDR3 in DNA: TGTGCTAGTGCTTCCCGGTCGGCGGAGCAGTACTTC.

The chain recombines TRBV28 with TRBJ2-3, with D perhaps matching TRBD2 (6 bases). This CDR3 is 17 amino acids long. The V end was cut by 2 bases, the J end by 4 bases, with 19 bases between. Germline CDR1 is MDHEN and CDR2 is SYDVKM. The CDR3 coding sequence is TGTGCCAGCAGTTTACCGAACTCGGGACTTACCGCAGATACGCAGTATTTT. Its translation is CASSLPNSGLTADTQYF.

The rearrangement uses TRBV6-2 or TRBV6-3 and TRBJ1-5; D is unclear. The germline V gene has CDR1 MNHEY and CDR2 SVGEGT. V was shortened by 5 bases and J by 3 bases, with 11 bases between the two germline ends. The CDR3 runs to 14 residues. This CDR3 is CASSEGRVNQPQHF. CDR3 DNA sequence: TGTGCCAGCAGTGAGGGTCGGGTCAATCAGCCCCAGCATTTT.

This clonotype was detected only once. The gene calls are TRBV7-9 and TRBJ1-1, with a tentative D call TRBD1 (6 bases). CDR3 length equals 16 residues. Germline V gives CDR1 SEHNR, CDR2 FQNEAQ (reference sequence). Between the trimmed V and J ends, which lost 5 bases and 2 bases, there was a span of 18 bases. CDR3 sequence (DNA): TGTGCCAGCAGCGATGACGTCCAGGGGATAAACACTGAAGCTTTCTTT. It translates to CASSDDVQGINTEAFF. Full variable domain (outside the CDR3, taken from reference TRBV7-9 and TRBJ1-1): DTGVSQNPRHKITKRGQNVTFRCDPISEHNRLYWYRQTLGQGPEFLTYFQNEAQLEKSRLLSDRFSAERPKGSFSTLEIQRTEQGDSAMYLCASSDDVQGINTEAFFGQGTRLTVV.

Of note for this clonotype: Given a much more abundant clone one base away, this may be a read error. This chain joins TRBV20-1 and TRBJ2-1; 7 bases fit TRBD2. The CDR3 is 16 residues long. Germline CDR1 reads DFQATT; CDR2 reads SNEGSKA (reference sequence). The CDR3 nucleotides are TGCAATGCTAGAGATCCTGGGCTAGCGGTAAACAATGAGCAGTTCTTC. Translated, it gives CNARDPGLAVNNEQFF.